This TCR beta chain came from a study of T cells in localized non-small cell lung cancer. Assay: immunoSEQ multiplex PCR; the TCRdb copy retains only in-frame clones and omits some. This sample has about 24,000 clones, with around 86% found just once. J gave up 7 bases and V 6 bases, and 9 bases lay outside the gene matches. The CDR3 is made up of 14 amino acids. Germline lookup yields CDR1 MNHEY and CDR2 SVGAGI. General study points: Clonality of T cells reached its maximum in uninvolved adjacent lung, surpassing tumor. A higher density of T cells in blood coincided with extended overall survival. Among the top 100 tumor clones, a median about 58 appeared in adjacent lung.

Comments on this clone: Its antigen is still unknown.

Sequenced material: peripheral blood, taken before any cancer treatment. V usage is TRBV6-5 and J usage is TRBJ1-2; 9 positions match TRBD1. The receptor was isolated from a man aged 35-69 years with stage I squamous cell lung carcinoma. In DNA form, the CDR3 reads TGTGCCAGCAGACCTACCGGGACAGGGTTTGGCTACACCTTC. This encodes CASRPTGTGFGYTF.